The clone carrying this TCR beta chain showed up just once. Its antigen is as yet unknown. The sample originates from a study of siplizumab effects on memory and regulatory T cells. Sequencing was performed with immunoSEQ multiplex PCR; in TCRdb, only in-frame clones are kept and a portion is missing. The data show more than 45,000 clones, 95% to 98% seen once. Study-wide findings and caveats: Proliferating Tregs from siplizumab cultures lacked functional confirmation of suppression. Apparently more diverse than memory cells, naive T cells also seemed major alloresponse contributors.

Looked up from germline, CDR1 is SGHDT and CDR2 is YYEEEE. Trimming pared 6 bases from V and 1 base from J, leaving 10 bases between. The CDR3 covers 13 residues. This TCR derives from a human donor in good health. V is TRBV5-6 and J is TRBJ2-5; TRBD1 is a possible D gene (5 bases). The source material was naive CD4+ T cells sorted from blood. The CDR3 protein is CASTPTAQETQYF. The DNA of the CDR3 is TGTGCCAGCACCCCGACAGCCCAAGAGACCCAGTACTTC.